The next 11 T cell receptor beta chains were all read from a single sample in a study of blood T cell repertoires in COVID-19. Here immunoSEQ multiplex PCR was the method, and the copy in TCRdb shows in-frame clones only, minus some. The sample records around 140,000 clones, around 84% being singletons. The material sequenced was peripheral blood. The receptors were gathered from a woman at least 80 years old with acute or convalescent COVID-19.

The J gene is TRBJ2-7, the V gene TRBV4-2, with no clear D. There are 11 residues in the CDR3. Germline CDR1 is LGHNA and CDR2 is YNFKEQ. Trimming took 8 bases from V and 0 from J, leaving 5 bases between them. DNA for the CDR3: TGTGCCAGCGCGAGCTCCTACGAGCAGTACTTC. It specifies CASASSYEQYF.

The chain combines TRBV6-6 with TRBJ2-2, with 7 bases that match TRBD2. The CDR3 extends over 15 amino acids. The trim removed 8 bases at V and 5 bases at J, leaving 11 bases unmatched. The germline CDR1 and CDR2 sequences are MNHNY and SVGAGI (reference sequence). The CDR3 spells CASQRGQPGTGELFF. CDR3 nucleotides: TGTGCCAGCCAGCGGGGCCAACCGGGGACCGGGGAGCTGTTTTTT.

This chain connects TRBV7-8 to TRBJ1-1; no reliable D call. V gave up 10 bases and J gave up 0 bases, with 12 bases separating them. The CDR3 extends over 13 amino acids. Germline V lookup: CDR1 SGHVS, CDR2 FQNEAQ. CDR3 sequence (DNA): TGTGCCACCGGACTGCCTATGAACACTGAAGCTTTCTTT. Amino acids: CATGLPMNTEAFF.

This chain joins TRBV6-2 or TRBV6-3 and TRBJ2-2; 11 bases agree with TRBD1. The CDR3 totals 17 residues. Germline values: CDR1 MNHEY, CDR2 SVGEGT. The ends lost 3 bases at V and 6 bases at J; junction bases unmatched: 9. The CDR3 region is CASSYRTGGARAGELFF. In nucleotides, the CDR3 is TGTGCCAGCAGTTATCGGACAGGGGGCGCAAGGGCCGGGGAGCTGTTTTTT.

The chain links TRBV1 to TRBJ2-7; TRBD2 is the table's D call and was not checked against the DNA. TRBV1 is reported as a pseudogene. The CDR3 is 16 amino acids. In nucleotides, the CDR3 is TGCACCAGCAGCCCCGGAGGAAGGGCGATACCCCCCGAGCAGTACTTC. Translation gives CTSSPGGRAIPPEQYF.

This clone was seen more than once but under ten times. The chain couples TRBV5-4 to TRBJ1-4; TRBD1 is a possible D gene (6 bases). Germline CDR1 reads SGHNT; CDR2 reads YYREEE (reference sequence). The CDR3 totals 15 residues. The ends were cut back, 4 bases at V and 8 bases at J, with 18 bases in the middle. The CDR3 protein is CASSRGRDKGEKLFF. CDR3 sequence (DNA): TGTGCCAGCAGCCGGGGTCGGGACAAGGGAGAAAAACTGTTTTTT.

This clone was seen once. V and J are TRBV7-2 and TRBJ1-1, with D possibly being TRBD1 (6 bases). V was trimmed by 2 bases and J by 3 bases, leaving 25 bases between them. Germline lookup yields CDR1 SGHTA and CDR2 FQGNSA. The CDR3 length is 19 residues. This CDR3 reads CASSLSTGSGGGLYTEAFF. DNA of the CDR3: TGTGCCAGCAGCTTATCTACAGGCAGCGGGGGCGGGTTGTACACTGAAGCTTTCTTT.

This clone was detected only once. The chain couples TRBV7-2 to TRBJ1-4, with 7 bases matching TRBD1. Germline CDR1 reads SGHTA; CDR2 reads FQGNSA. V dropped 0 bases and J dropped 7; count of bases not matched to a gene: 8. CDR3 length: 16 residues. This CDR3 is CASSLAGGRGSEKLFF. The CDR3 nucleotides are TGTGCCAGCAGCTTAGCAGGGGGCCGGGGCAGTGAAAAACTGTTTTTT.

V is TRBV6-1 and J is TRBJ1-5; TRBD1 matches 12 bases. V was clipped by 3 bases and J by 5 bases; unmatched bases: 11. Germline V CDR1 and CDR2: MNHNS, SASEGT. This CDR3 has 18 residues. CDR3 nucleotides: TGTGCCAGCAGTGAGGGGTTCTGGGGGACAGGGGGCTATCAGCCCCAGCATTTT. Amino acids: CASSEGFWGTGGYQPQHF.

Of note for this clone: At one end, the junction sequence differs from germline, possibly due to a read error. This chain uses TRBV6-2 or TRBV6-3 with TRBJ2-3, with TRBD2 identical over 12 bases. This CDR3 comprises 16 residues. Germline V lookup: CDR1 MNHEY, CDR2 SVGEGT. This CDR3 reads CASSDPSGRAVDTHYF. CDR3 DNA sequence: TGTGCCAGCAGTGATCCTAGCGGGAGGGCCGTAGATACGCATTATTTT.

V is TRBV25-1 and J is TRBJ1-4; the match to TRBD1 covers 9 bases. This CDR3 has 15 amino acids. Germline lookup yields CDR1 MGHDK and CDR2 SYGVNS. Germline trimming cut 4 bases from V and 8 bases from J; bases unmatched to any gene: 8. CDR3 residues: CASSAIQGAEEKLFF. In nucleotides, the CDR3 is TGTGCCAGCAGTGCGATACAGGGGGCGGAGGAAAAACTGTTTTTT. Full variable domain (remainder filled in from reference TRBV25-1 and TRBJ1-4): EADIYQTPRYLVIGTGKKITLECSQTMGHDKMYWYQQDPGMELHLIHYSYGVNSTEKGDLSSESTVSRIRTEHFPLTLESARPSHTSQYLCASSAIQGAEEKLFFGSGTQLSVL.